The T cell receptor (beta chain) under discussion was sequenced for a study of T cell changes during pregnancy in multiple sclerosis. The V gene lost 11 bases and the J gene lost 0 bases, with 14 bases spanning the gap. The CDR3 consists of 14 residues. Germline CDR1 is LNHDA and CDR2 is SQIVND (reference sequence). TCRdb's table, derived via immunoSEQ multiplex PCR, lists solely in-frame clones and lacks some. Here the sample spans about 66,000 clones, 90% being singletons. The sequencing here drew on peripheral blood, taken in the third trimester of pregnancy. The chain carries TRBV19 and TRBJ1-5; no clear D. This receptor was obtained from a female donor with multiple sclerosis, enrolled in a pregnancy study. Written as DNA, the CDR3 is TGTGCCTCGTCAAATACTTATAGCAATCAGCCCCAGCATTTT. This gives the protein CASSNTYSNQPQHF. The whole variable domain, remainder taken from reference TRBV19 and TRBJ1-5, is DGGITQSPKYLFRKEGQNVTLSCEQNLNHDAMYWYRQDPGQGLRLIYYSQIVNDFQKGDIAEGYSVSREKKESFPLTVTSAQKNPTAFYLCASSNTYSNQPQHFGDGTRLSIL.